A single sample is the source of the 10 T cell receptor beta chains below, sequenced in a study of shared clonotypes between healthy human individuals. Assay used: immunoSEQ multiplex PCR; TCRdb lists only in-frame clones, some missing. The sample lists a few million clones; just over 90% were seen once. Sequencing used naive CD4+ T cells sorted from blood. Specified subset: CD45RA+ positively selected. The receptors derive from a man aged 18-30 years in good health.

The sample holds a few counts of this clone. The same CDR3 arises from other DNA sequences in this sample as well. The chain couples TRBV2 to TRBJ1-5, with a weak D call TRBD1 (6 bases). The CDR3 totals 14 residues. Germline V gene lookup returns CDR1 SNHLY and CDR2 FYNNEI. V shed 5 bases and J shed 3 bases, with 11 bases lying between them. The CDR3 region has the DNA TGTGCCAGCAGTTCGACAGGTTACAATCAGCCCCAGCATTTT. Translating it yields CASSSTGYNQPQHF.

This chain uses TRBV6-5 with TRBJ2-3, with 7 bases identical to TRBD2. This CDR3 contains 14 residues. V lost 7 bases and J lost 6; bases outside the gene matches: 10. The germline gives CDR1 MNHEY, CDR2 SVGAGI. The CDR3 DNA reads TGTGCCAGCATATCCGCGGGAGCTTCGGATACGCAGTATTTT. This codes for CASISAGASDTQYF.

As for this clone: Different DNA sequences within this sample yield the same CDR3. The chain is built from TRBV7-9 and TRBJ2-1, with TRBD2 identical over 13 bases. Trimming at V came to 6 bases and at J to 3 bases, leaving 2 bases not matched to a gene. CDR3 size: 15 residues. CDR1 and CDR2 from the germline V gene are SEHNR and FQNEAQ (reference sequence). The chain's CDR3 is CASSWTSGSYNEQFF. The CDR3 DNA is TGTGCCAGCAGTTGGACTAGCGGGAGCTACAATGAGCAGTTCTTC.

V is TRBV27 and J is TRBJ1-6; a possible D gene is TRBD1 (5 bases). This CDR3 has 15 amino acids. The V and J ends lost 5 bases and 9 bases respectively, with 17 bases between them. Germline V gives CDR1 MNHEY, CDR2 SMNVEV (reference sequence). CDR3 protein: CASSRAQGIRSPLHF. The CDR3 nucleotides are TGTGCCAGCAGTCGGGCGCAGGGTATTCGTTCACCCCTCCACTTT.

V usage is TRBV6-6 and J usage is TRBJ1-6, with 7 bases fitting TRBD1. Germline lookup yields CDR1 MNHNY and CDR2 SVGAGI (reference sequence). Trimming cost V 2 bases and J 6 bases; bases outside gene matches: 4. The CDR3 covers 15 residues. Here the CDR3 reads CASSYGTAINSPLHF. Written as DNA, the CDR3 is TGTGCCAGCAGTTACGGGACAGCTATTAATTCACCCCTCCACTTT.

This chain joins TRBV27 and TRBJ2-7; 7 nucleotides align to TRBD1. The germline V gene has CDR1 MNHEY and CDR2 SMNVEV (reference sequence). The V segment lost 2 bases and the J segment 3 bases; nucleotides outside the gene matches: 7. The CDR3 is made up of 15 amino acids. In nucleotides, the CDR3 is TGTGCCAGCAGTTTACAGGGGGTTAAAATCTACGAGCAGTACTTC. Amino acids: CASSLQGVKIYEQYF.

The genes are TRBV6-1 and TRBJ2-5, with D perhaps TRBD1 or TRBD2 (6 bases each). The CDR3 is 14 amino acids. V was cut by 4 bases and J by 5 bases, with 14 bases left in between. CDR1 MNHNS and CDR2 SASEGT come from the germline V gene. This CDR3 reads CASSAVGGPETQYF. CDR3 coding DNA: TGTGCCAGCAGTGCCGTTGGGGGGCCGGAGACCCAGTACTTC.

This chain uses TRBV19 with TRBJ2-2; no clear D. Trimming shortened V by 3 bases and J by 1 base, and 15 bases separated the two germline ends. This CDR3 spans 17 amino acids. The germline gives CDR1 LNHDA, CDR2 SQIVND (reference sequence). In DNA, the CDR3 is TGTGCCAGTAGTATGGGGAACAGCCTAATGAACACCGGGGAGCTGTTTTTT. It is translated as CASSMGNSLMNTGELFF.

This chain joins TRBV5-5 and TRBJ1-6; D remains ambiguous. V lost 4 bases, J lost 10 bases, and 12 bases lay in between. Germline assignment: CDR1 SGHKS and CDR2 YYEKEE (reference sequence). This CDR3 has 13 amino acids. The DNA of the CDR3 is TGTGCCAGCAGCCTTGACGGGATATCACCCCTCCACTTT. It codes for CASSLDGISPLHF.

Here the CDR3 DNA reads TGCGCCAGCCTTCCCACTAGCGGCACAGATACGCAGTATTTT. This sequence encodes CASLPTSGTDTQYF. This rearrangement joins TRBV5-1 to TRBJ2-3; 7 bases are shared with TRBD2. V trimming: 7 bases; J trimming: 1 base; junction bases outside the gene matches: 6. CDR3 size: 14 residues. Germline values: CDR1 SGHRS, CDR2 YFSETQ.